These 7 T cell receptor beta chains were all obtained from the same sample, sequenced in a study of blood T cell repertoires in COVID-19. TCRdb's copy holds only in-frame clones and misses some; the assay was immunoSEQ multiplex PCR. The table includes tens of thousands of clones, 76% detected once. Sample: peripheral blood. The receptors shown here come from a man aged 50 to 59 with active or convalescent COVID-19.

The genes are TRBV9 and TRBJ2-1; TRBD2 agrees at 11 bases. V shed 0 bases, J shed 5 bases, and the junction held 7 bases outside the gene matches. CDR1 is SGDLS, CDR2 YYNGEE, per germline. There are 17 residues in the CDR3. The CDR3: CASSVGTSGGRNNEQFF. The CDR3 nucleotides are TGTGCCAGCAGCGTAGGTACTAGCGGGGGTAGAAACAATGAGCAGTTCTTC.

This chain links TRBV2 with TRBJ1-1; D is perhaps TRBD1 (5 bases). This CDR3 region has 13 residues. Per germline, CDR1 SNHLY and CDR2 FYNNEI. V was pared by 7 bases and J by 6 bases, with 15 bases between. Written as DNA, the CDR3 is TGTGCCAGCACCGTTGGGGCCCGGGCTGAAGCTTTCTTT. Its translation: CASTVGARAEAFF.

This sequence joins TRBV5-1 and TRBJ1-1, with no clear D. V was pared by 4 bases and J by 3 bases, with 16 bases between. Germline loops: CDR1 SGHRS, CDR2 YFSETQ. The CDR3 runs to 15 residues. The CDR3 nucleotides are TGCGCCAGCAGCCGTAATCCGGGTTCGGACACTGAAGCTTTCTTT. It codes for CASSRNPGSDTEAFF.

CDR3 residues: CASSLVSAGELFF. The CDR3 bases are TGTGCCAGCAGCTTAGTTTCTGCCGGGGAGCTGTTTTTT. The chain joins TRBV7-6 to TRBJ2-2; D not resolved. CDR3 length equals 13 residues. From germline, CDR1 is SGHVS and CDR2 FNYEAQ. V was clipped by 1 base and J by 6 bases, with 6 bases between them.

The chain couples TRBV11-2 to TRBJ2-7; 8 bases fit TRBD2. The V gene's germline CDR1 is SGHAT and CDR2 FQNNGV. CDR3 size: 15 residues. V was pared by 1 base and J by 5 bases, with 7 bases of the junction left unmatched. The CDR3 loop reads CASSLAGRAHDEQYF. The CDR3 coding sequence is TGTGCCAGCAGCTTAGCCGGGAGGGCCCATGACGAGCAGTACTTC.

This clone was seen once. The rearrangement joins TRBV7-2 to TRBJ2-7; 7 bases fit TRBD1. CDR1 is SGHTA and CDR2 is FQGNSA in the germline V gene. V gave up 5 bases and J gave up 3 bases; unmatched junction bases: 7. The CDR3 totals 14 residues. The CDR3: CASSVGTADYEQYF. DNA for the CDR3: TGTGCCAGCAGCGTCGGGACAGCTGACTACGAGCAGTACTTC. The whole variable domain, remainder taken from reference TRBV7-2 and TRBJ2-7, is GAGVSQSPSNKVTEKGKDVELRCDPISGHTALYWYRQSLGQGLEFLIYFQGNSAPDKSGLPSDRFSAERTGGSVSTLTIQRTQQEDSAVYLCASSVGTADYEQYFGPGTRLTVT.

This clone was counted a few times. The chain combines TRBV3-1 (or the pseudogene TRBV3-2) with TRBJ1-5, with TRBD1 matching over 7 bases. The germline CDR1 and CDR2 sequences are LGHDT and YNNKEL (reference sequence). The CDR3 loop spans 14 amino acids. With V trimmed by 3 bases and J by 7 bases, 6 bases remained unmatched. CDR3 sequence (DNA): TGTGCCAGCAGCCAGATCCAGGGGGGACAGCCCCAGCATTTT. It translates to CASSQIQGGQPQHF.